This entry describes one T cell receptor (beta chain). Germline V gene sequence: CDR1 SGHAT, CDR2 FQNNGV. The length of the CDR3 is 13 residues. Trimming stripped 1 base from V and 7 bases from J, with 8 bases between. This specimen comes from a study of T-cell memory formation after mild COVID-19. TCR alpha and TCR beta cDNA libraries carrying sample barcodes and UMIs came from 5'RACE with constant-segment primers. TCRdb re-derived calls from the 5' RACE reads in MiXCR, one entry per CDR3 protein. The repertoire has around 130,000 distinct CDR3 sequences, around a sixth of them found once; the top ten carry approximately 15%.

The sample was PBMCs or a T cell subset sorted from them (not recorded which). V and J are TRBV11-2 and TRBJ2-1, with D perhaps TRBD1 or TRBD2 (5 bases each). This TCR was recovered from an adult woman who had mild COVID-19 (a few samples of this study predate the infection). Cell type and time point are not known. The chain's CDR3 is CASSLGGDNEQFF. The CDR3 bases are TGTGCCAGCAGCTTAGGAGGGGATAATGAGCAGTTCTTC.